Listed below are T cell receptor beta chains from one sample, sequenced in a study of blood T cell repertoires in COVID-19. Produced via immunoSEQ multiplex PCR; TCRdb's table is partial and in-frame only. The sample includes around 73,000 clones, 82% of them seen just once. The sample consisted of peripheral blood. The receptors derive from a woman aged 60-75 years with acute or convalescent COVID-19. The CDR3 runs from the conserved cysteine through the conserved F or W. Fields, in order: clone size, CDR3 length, D gene, J gene, V gene, CDR3 DNA, CDR3 protein. A D gene is named only where the DNA matches it firmly. The size of a clone is reported for some rows only, either as once, few or many, or as a class for expanded clones.

size: once
length: 13
D: .
J: TRBJ1-2
V: TRBV5-6
DNA: TGTGCCAGCAGCTTGGCACAGGGCCATGGCTACACCTTC
CDR3: CASSLAQGHGYTF

size: .
length: 15
D: TRBD1
J: TRBJ1-2
V: TRBV9
DNA: TGTGCCAGCAGCGTAAGCCCTACAGGGGAATATGGCTACACCTTC
CDR3: CASSVSPTGEYGYTF

size: .
length: 14
D: .
J: TRBJ1-1
V: TRBV6-5
DNA: TGTGCCAGCAGATCCGGGACATTGAACACTGAAGCTTTCTTT
CDR3: CASRSGTLNTEAFF

size: .
length: 16
D: TRBD1
J: TRBJ2-2
V: TRBV5-1
DNA: TGCGCCAGCAGCATTGGATGGCAGGGGGCCACCGGGGAGCTGTTTTTT
CDR3: CASSIGWQGATGELFF

size: .
length: 18
D: TRBD2
J: TRBJ2-5
V: TRBV2
DNA: TGTGCCAGCAGTGAACGGGGTTCGGGACTAAAGCTTCGGGAGACCCAGTACTTC
CDR3: CASSERGSGLKLRETQYF

size: .
length: 17
D: TRBD1
J: TRBJ2-7
V: TRBV4-1
DNA: TGCGCCAGCAGCCAAGAGGAGGACGGGACAGGCGCCTACGAGCAGTACTTC
CDR3: CASSQEEDGTGAYEQYF

size: .
length: 12
D: .
J: TRBJ2-7
V: TRBV28
DNA: TGTGCCAGCAGTTTAAACATTGCCGAGCAGTACTTC
CDR3: CASSLNIAEQYF

size: .
length: 16
D: TRBD1
J: TRBJ1-3
V: TRBV7-6
DNA: TGTGCCAGCAGCTCGAGGACAGGGGTAACGTTAGACACCATATATTTT
CDR3: CASSSRTGVTLDTIYF

size: .
length: 14
D: TRBD1
J: TRBJ2-4
V: TRBV30
DNA: TGTGCCTGGAAGTCTGTGGACAGGGGAGGAATTCAGTACTTC
CDR3: CAWKSVDRGGIQYF

size: .
length: 13
D: .
J: TRBJ2-4
V: TRBV6-5
DNA: TGTGCCAGCAGGGGGCTAGCCAAAAACATTCAGTACTTC
CDR3: CASRGLAKNIQYF

size: .
length: 15
D: .
J: TRBJ1-3
V: TRBV5-4
DNA: TGTGCCAGCAGCCCTACGCCAGGGCCTGGAAACACCATATATTTT
CDR3: CASSPTPGPGNTIYF

size: .
length: 15
D: .
J: TRBJ1-1
V: TRBV20-1
DNA: TGCAGTGCTAGTGATCCCGCGCGAGTGAACACTGAAGCTTTCTTT
CDR3: CSASDPARVNTEAFF

size: .
length: 16
D: TRBD2
J: TRBJ2-1
V: TRBV9
DNA: TGTGCCAGCAGCCCTCCCCTAGCGGGGTTTCGGAATGAGCAGTTCTTC
CDR3: CASSPPLAGFRNEQFF

size: .
length: 18
D: .
J: TRBJ2-2
V: TRBV19
DNA: TGTGCCAGTAGTAGGGCGCCCGTCCAGGGGTTCGGCACCGGGGAGCTGTTTTTT
CDR3: CASSRAPVQGFGTGELFF

size: .
length: 14
D: TRBD1
J: TRBJ1-2
V: TRBV7-2
DNA: TGTGCCAGCAGCTCCGGACAGGACTCCTCTGGCTACACCTTC
CDR3: CASSSGQDSSGYTF

size: .
length: 14
D: TRBD1
J: TRBJ2-5
V: TRBV7-2
DNA: TGTGCCAGCACCCGGACGGGACAGGCAGAGACCCAGTACTTC
CDR3: CASTRTGQAETQYF

size: .
length: 17
D: TRBD2
J: TRBJ2-1
V: TRBV9
DNA: TGTGCCAGCAGCCCACAACCACTAGCGGGGGGGAGTACTGAGCAGTTCTTC
CDR3: CASSPQPLAGGSTEQFF

size: .
length: 13
D: .
J: TRBJ2-1
V: TRBV7-9
DNA: TGTGCCAGCAGCCCTGGCCCGTCCAATGAGCAGTTCTTC
CDR3: CASSPGPSNEQFF

size: .
length: 18
D: .
J: TRBJ1-6
V: TRBV12-2
DNA: TGTGCAAGTCGCTTAGGAGGCGCCCTGGTTAAGTATAATTCACCCCTCCACTTT
CDR3: CASRLGGALVKYNSPLHF

size: .
length: 14
D: .
J: TRBJ1-1
V: TRBV7-2
DNA: TGTGCCAGCAGCTCCCAGGCAATGAACACTGAAGCTTTCTTT
CDR3: CASSSQAMNTEAFF

size: .
length: 10
D: TRBD1
J: TRBJ2-1
V: TRBV3-1/TRBV3-2
DNA: TGTGCCAGCGGCGGACAGGGTCAGTTCTTC
CDR3: CASGGQGQFF

size: .
length: 13
D: .
J: TRBJ2-7
V: TRBV19
DNA: TGTGCCAGTAGTAAGGTAGCGGTGGGGGAGCAGTACTTC
CDR3: CASSKVAVGEQYF

size: .
length: 14
D: TRBD1
J: TRBJ1-1
V: TRBV5-5
DNA: TGTGCCAGCAGCGGGACAGTAAGGCACACTGAAGCTTTCTTT
CDR3: CASSGTVRHTEAFF

size: .
length: 14
D: .
J: TRBJ2-1
V: TRBV7-6
DNA: TGTGCCAGCAGCTTAGAGCGTTCAGCGCCTGAGCAGTTCTTC
CDR3: CASSLERSAPEQFF

size: .
length: 14
D: TRBD1
J: TRBJ1-2
V: TRBV6-5
DNA: TGTGCCAGCAGAACAGGGGGCGCAAACTATGGCTACACCTTC
CDR3: CASRTGGANYGYTF

size: .
length: 18
D: .
J: TRBJ1-3
V: TRBV18
DNA: TGTGCCAGCTCACCACAGGACAACCTCCCGAGCTCTGGAAACACCATATATTTT
CDR3: CASSPQDNLPSSGNTIYF

size: .
length: 15
D: TRBD1
J: TRBJ1-2
V: TRBV3-1/TRBV3-2
DNA: TGTGCCAGCAGCCTGGGACAGTTGACTAACTATGGCTACACCTTC
CDR3: CASSLGQLTNYGYTF